This T cell receptor beta chain was profiled in a study of cytomegalovirus exposure and HLA in healthy donors (dated by TCRdb to about 2017). Broadly, across the study: An earlier analysis of 587 of the donors reported 276 Gb of sequence data and 117 million unique TCR beta sequences obtained from about 200 million T cells. An early release that covered about 600 HLA-typed donors contained about 300 gigabases of sequencing data and 65 million to 100 million unique TCR sequences. Of the 350 to 450 genotyped donors, 65% to 90% were placed in the genetic ancestry cluster associated with self-reported Caucasian donors. The aim of the study was to test whether cataloging public T cell receptors could identify signatures of past pathogen exposure. The study profiled the T cell repertoires of some 610 subjects by immunosequencing and related them to cytomegalovirus serostatus. In addition to the first cohort of about 650 subjects, a separate validation cohort of under 150 different subjects was used. To predict cytomegalovirus infection status, the study combined high-throughput TCR immunosequencing, statistical association of individual TCRs with disease status, and machine learning. A later analysis re-analyzed previously published TCR beta repertoires from 660 or so donors and added high-resolution HLA genotyping to study TCR occurrence patterns. The later analysis used no new phenotypic data to find candidate immune exposures, relying instead on TCR beta sequences and their occurrence across donors. An earlier analysis of 587 of the donors used high-throughput TCR beta sequencing to judge whether each TCR beta V gene segment behaved as functional or pseudogenic. Donor age, sex, ethnicity and CMV serostatus were compiled together with the repertoire data. A later genetic analysis took genome-wide SNP genotypes for 398 of the 666 donors and used that subset as a discovery cohort. All discovery cohort repertoires had been generated on a single sequencing platform. HLA typing included class I and class II loci at four-digit resolution. Typing coverage varied by locus: roughly 629-630 donors for A, B, C, DRB1 and DQB1; approximately 560 for DQA1; approximately 610 for DPA1; 450 to 480 for DPB1. Several DR-DQ haplotypes were handled as single units for association and clustering because linkage in the cohort was strong. Across 300 to 400 genotyped donors of the cohort, an average of 235,054 unique TCR beta nucleotide sequences per donor were sequenced, and approximately 17% of those sequences were non-productive. Study-wide findings and limitations: Presence/absence analyses assumed roughly uniform sequencing depth across donors, an assumption that may not hold. Assigning TCR associations to individual alleles was difficult when HLA alleles, especially DR and DQ, strongly co-occurred. In a later genetic analysis, fewer N-insertions in productive TCRs were reported among donors in an Asian-associated ancestry cluster than the approximately 670-donor mean. In a later analysis, most CMV-associated TCR beta chains were found to appear HLA-restricted, with HLA associations seemingly driven largely by CMV exposure. The classifier was reported to diagnose cytomegalovirus status with high specificity and sensitivity in both the original and validation cohorts. CMV serostatus was the only immune exposure information available for the cohort. Broadly in line with IMGT annotations, most TCR beta V segments showed up in productive rearrangements about 87% or about 30% of the time in an earlier analysis of 450 to 600 of the donors. Some IMGT-functional V segments, including TRBV6-2 and TRBV6-3, could not be told apart with the 87-base-pair reads, so those segments were excluded. In the study, some 160 TCR beta chains were listed as associated with cytomegalovirus. A later analysis found that HLA-associated TCR beta chains were more clonally expanded and had lower generation probabilities than equally common non-associated chains. Three of the identified cytomegalovirus-associated TCR beta chains were confirmed in vitro to be specific for cytomegalovirus antigens. In a later genetic analysis, a missense DCLRE1C variant was associated with V-gene and J-gene trimming of TCR beta chains, and the association was replicated in an independent cohort. While some public TCRs were present in many individuals, most TCR sequences turned up only very rarely across donors. Because some donors lacked HLA typing at each locus, the association tests relied only on the typed subset. A cluster of highly shared sequence variants was judged likely to be a technical artifact of the sequencing pipeline. Correlated functional status among segregating V segments might be attributable to linkage disequilibrium, but an unknown experimental factor could not be ruled out. A further reported finding was that TCR beta sequences accurately predicted the HLA-A and HLA-B alleles for most subjects in the first cohort. According to a later analysis, parvovirus B19, influenza, CMV and Epstein-Barr virus appeared linked to several top co-occurrence clusters. Over 15 rarely observed V segments, including chromosome 9 orphons, were excluded from the earlier analysis of approximately 600 of the donors because counts were too low. The authors suggested that the approach could potentially be extended to other disease states and immunological phenotypes. Specific HLA alleles were associated with 16,951 TCR beta sequences at a false discovery rate of 0.05 in a later analysis. In this cohort, only TCR beta chains were sequenced, and detectable features were limited by the absence of alpha or paired-chain data. A later analysis found that TCR association rates varied across HLA loci, with DRB1 alleles showing the most associated TCRs and HLA-C alleles the fewest.

Libraries were built with the immunoSEQ multiplex PCR assay. For the multiplex PCR, a mixture combining 60 forward primers for TCR Vbeta segments and 13 reverse primers for TCR Jbeta segments was used. A multiplex PCR assay on genomic DNA amplified the CDR3 region of rearranged TCR beta genes. The amplified TCR beta libraries were sequenced on the Illumina HiSeq System as 87-base-pair reads. As for the original processing: A later analysis tallied 75 million to 95 million unique TCR beta chains across the 650 to 750 repertoires, and approximately 9.9 million of those chains were shared by two or more donors. To remove PCR and sequencing errors, raw reads were error-corrected and collapsed into unique sequences using a nearest-neighbor algorithm that merged closely related sequences. CDR3 sequences were aligned to IMGT reference sequences to assign V, D and J gene segments. For a sequence to be retained, at least a six-nucleotide match to both a V gene segment and a J gene segment was required. Rearrangements were called productive when the CDR3 lacked stop codons and stayed in frame with V and J; all others were non-productive. CDR3 was defined according to IMGT convention as the region running from the second conserved V-encoded cysteine to the conserved J-encoded phenylalanine. In an earlier analysis of 587 of the donors, sequences lacking an unambiguous match to a single V gene segment were excluded. An earlier analysis of 587 of the donors classified V segments as functional when productive rearrangements were above 56.7% and as segregating when the standard deviation between donors was above 5%. To diagnose cytomegalovirus status from the catalog of TCR beta chain sequences, a statistical classification framework was built. In a later analysis, V and J genes were assigned by comparing TCR nucleotide sequences against IMGT/GENE-DB human TR gene sequences. A later analysis assigned CDR3 sequences and most-parsimonious VDJ recombination scenarios with the TCRdist pipeline. In a later analysis, every TCR beta chain was defined by the combination of its CDR3 amino acid sequence and its V-gene family, and reads without a unique V-gene family were dropped. In a later analysis, approximately 590 highly shared, low-generation-probability nucleotide sequences were removed to address suspected cross-contamination and a sequencing artifact. In a later analysis, a clonal expansion index for each public chain was calculated from normalized within-repertoire ranks of inferred template counts. In a later analysis, generation probabilities were computed using a VDJ recombination model fitted to out-of-frame rearrangements, and the results were checked against IGoR. In a later analysis, hypergeometric tests were used to score TCR-TCR, TCR-HLA and TCR-CMV co-occurrence, with a repertoire-size bias correction applied to TCR pairs. A later analysis estimated false discovery rates by permuting HLA or CMV assignments 20 times. In a later analysis, co-occurring TCRs were grouped using DBSCAN, with TCRdist sequence similarity added in when clustering inside HLA-allele-positive subsets. Repertoires with fewer than 30,000 or more than 120,000 public chains were left out of co-occurrence clustering, as were a handful of repertoires with anomalous nucleotide sharing. The table was pulled from immuneACCESS by TCRdb, which kept in-frame rearrangements only. Such tables lose some clones; where checked, under half of the loss comes from unresolved V genes, and the rest has no known cause. The V and J calls and clone size were taken over from that table, and D and trimming were inferred from the DNA. Across this sample there are 210,000 or so clones, with roughly 79% seen only once. The ten biggest clones cover approximately 0.62% of the sample.

At the junction V is shortened by 0 bases and J by 5 bases, with 2 bases in between. Taken from cysteine to phenylalanine, the CDR3 has 11 residues. The only DNA kept is the CDR3, 33 bases in frame from the first base. The germline V gene gives CDR1 as SGHTS and CDR2 as YDEGEE. In total, roughly 670 healthy bone marrow donors made up the cohort. At the time of sampling, every cohort member was nominally healthy, though immune exposures that went unrecorded were likely present. The donor tested CMV seronegative, placing the donor among the roughly 340 seronegative members of the cohort. A peripheral blood sample was collected from each donor, and TCR beta sequencing was performed on peripheral blood mononuclear cells. Genomic DNA was extracted from the blood cell samples with the Qiagen DNeasy Blood Extraction Kit. Worth noting for this clone: Its cognate antigen has yet to be identified. No much larger clone is present one base from it, and per-base qualities are unavailable.

Material: PBMCs. This TCR was sampled from a middle-aged woman in good health and CMV-seronegative. This chain is built from TRBV5-8 and TRBJ2-5, with the D gene call left open. In nucleotide form, the sequence is TGTGCCAGCAGCTTGGCGGAGACCCAGTACTTC. It specifies CASSLAETQYF.